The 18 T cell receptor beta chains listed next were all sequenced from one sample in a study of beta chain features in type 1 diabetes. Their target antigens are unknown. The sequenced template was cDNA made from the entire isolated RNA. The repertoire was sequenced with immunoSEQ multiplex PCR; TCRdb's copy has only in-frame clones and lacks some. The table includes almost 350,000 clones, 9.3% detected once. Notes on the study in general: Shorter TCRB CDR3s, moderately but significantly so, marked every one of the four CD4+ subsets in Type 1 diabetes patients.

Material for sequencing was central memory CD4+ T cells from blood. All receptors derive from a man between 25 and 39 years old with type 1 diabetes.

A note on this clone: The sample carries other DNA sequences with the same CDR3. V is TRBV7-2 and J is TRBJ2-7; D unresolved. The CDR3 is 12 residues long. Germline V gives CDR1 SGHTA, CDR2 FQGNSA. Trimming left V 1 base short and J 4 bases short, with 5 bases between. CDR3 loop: CASSLGSYEQYF. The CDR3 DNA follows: TGTGCCAGCAGCTTAGGATCGTACGAGCAGTACTTC.

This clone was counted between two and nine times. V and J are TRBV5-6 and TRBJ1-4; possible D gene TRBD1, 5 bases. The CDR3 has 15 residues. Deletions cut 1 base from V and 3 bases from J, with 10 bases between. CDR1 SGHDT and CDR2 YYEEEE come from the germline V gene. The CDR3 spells CASSLLQAANEKLFF. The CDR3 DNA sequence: TGTGCCAGCAGCTTGCTACAGGCCGCTAATGAAAAACTGTTTTTT.

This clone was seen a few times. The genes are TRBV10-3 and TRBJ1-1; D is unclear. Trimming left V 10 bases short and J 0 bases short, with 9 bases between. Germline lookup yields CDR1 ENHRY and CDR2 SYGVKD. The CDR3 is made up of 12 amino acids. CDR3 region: CATRDLNTEAFF. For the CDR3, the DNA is TGTGCCACTAGGGATCTGAACACTGAAGCTTTCTTT.

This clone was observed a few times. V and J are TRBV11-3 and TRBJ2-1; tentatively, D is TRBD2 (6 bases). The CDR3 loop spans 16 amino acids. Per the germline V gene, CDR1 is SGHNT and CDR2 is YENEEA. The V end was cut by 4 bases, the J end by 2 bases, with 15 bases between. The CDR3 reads CASSSGLSSAYNEQFF. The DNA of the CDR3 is TGTGCCAGCAGCTCGGGACTTTCTAGCGCCTACAATGAGCAGTTCTTC.

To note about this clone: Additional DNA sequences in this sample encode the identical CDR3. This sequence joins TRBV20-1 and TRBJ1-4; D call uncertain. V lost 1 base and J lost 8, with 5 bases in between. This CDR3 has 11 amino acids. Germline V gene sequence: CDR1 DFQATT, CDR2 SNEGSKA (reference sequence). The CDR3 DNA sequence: TGCAGTGCTAGAGTAGGAGAAAAACTGTTTTTT. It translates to CSARVGEKLFF.

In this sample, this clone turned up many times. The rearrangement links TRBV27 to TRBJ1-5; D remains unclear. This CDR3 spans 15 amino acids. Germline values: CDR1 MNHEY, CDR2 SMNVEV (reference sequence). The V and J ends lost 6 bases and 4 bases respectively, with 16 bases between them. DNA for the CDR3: TGTGCCAGCAGCCGATCTCTTAATCGTAATCAGCCCCAGCATTTT. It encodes CASSRSLNRNQPQHF.

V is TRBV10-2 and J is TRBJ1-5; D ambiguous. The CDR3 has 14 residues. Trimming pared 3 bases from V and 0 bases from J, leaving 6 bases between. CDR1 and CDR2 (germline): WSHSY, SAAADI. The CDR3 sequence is CASSDYSSNQPQHF. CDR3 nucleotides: TGCGCCAGCAGTGATTACAGTAGCAATCAGCCCCAGCATTTT.

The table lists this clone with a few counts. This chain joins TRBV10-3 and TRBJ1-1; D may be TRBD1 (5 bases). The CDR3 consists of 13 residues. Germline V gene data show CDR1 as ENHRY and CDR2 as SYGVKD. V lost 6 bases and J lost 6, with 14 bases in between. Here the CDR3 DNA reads TGTGCCATCAGAAAAACAGGCGGCGCTGAAGCTTTCTTT. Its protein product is CAIRKTGGAEAFF.

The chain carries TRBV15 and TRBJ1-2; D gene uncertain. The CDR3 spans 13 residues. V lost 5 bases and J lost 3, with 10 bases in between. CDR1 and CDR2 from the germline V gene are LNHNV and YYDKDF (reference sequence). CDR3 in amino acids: CATSFDGDYGYTF. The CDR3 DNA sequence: TGTGCCACCAGCTTCGACGGGGACTATGGCTACACCTTC.

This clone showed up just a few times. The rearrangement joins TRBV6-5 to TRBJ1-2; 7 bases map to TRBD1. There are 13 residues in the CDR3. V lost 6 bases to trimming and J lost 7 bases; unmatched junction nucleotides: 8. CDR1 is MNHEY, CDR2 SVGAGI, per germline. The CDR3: CASRGPPGGGYTF. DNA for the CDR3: TGTGCCAGCAGGGGGCCACCAGGGGGTGGCTACACCTTC.

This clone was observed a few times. The CDR3 nucleotides are TGTGCCAGCAGCTTAACCGATGGGAATGGCTACACCTTC. Encoded protein: CASSLTDGNGYTF. The chain uses TRBV7-6 and TRBJ1-2; D is unclear. The V gene lost 2 bases and the J gene lost 6 bases, with 10 bases spanning the gap. From germline, CDR1 is SGHVS and CDR2 FNYEAQ. The CDR3 runs to 13 residues.

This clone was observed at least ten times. CDR3 region: CASSLREVRGYTDTQYF. The DNA for the CDR3 is TGTGCCAGCAGTTTACGGGAGGTGCGGGGCTACACAGATACGCAGTATTTT. The rearrangement links TRBV27 to TRBJ2-3, with 7 positions matching TRBD2. The trim removed 2 bases at V and 2 bases at J, leaving 10 bases unmatched. CDR3 length equals 17 residues. Germline V gene sequence: CDR1 MNHEY, CDR2 SMNVEV (reference sequence).

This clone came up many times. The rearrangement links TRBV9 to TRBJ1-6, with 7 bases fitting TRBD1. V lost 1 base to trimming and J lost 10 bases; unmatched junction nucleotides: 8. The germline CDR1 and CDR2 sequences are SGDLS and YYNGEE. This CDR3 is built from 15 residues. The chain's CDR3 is CASSVSPEGGSPLHF. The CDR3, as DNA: TGTGCCAGCAGCGTATCACCCGAAGGGGGCTCACCCCTCCACTTT.

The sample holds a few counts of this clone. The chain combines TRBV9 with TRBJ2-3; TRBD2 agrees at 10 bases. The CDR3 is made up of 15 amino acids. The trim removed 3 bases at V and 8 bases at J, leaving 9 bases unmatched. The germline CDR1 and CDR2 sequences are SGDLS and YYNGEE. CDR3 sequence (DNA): TGTGCCAGCAGCGCGTATAGCGGGGGGCAACGTACGCAGTATTTT. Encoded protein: CASSAYSGGQRTQYF.

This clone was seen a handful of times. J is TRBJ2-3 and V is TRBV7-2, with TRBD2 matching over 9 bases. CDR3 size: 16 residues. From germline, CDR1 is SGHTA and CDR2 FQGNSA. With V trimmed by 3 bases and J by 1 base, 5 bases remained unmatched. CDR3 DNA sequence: TGTGCCAGCAGCTTTACGCGGGGGGGCGGCACAGATACGCAGTATTTT. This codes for CASSFTRGGGTDTQYF.

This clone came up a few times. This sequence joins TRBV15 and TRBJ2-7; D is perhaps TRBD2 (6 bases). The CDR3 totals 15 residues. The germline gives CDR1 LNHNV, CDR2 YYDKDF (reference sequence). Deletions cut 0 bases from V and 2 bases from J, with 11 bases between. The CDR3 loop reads CATSRDTRGTYEQYF. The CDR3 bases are TGTGCCACCAGCAGAGATACCCGCGGGACCTACGAGCAGTACTTC.

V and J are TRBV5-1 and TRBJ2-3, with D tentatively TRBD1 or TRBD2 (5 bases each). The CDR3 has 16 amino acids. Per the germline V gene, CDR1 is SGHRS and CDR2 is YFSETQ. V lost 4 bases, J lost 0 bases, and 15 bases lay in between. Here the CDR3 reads CASSLDGAVSTDTQYF. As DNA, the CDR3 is TGCGCCAGCAGCCTGGACGGGGCCGTCAGCACAGATACGCAGTATTTT.

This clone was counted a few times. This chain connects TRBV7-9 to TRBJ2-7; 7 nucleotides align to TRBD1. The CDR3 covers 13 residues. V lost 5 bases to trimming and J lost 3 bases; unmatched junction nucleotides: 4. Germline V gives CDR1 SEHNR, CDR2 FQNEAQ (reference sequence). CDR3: CASSRDSNYEQYF. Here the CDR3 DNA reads TGTGCCAGCAGCCGGGACAGCAACTACGAGCAGTACTTC.